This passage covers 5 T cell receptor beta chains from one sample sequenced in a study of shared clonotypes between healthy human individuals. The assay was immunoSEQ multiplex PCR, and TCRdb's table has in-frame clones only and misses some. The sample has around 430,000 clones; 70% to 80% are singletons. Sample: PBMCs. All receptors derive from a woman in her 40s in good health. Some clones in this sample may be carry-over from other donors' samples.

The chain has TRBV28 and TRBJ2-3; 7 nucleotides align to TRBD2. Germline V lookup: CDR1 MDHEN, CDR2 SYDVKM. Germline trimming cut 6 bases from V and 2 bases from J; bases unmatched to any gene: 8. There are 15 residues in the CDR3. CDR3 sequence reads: CASSPLLAATDTQYF. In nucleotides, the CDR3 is TGTGCCAGCAGCCCCCTCCTAGCGGCCACAGATACGCAGTATTTT.

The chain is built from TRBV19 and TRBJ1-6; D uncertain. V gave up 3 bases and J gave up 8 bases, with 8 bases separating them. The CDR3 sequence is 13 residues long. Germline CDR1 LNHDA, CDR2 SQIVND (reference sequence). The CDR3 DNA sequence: TGTGCCAGTAGTATCGGAGGACATTCACCCCTCCACTTT. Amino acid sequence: CASSIGGHSPLHF.

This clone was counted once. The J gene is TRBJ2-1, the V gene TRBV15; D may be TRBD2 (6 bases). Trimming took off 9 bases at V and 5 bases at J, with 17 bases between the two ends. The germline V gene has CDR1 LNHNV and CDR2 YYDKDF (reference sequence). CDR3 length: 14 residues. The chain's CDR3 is CATDAGRENNEQFF. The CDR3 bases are TGTGCCACGGACGCGGGACGGGAGAACAATGAGCAGTTCTTC.

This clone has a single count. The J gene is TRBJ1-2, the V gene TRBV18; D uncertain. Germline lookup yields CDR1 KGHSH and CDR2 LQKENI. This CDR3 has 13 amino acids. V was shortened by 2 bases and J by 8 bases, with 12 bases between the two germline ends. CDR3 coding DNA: TGTGCCAGCTCACCATCCCCTGACGGAGGCTACACCTTC. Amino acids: CASSPSPDGGYTF.

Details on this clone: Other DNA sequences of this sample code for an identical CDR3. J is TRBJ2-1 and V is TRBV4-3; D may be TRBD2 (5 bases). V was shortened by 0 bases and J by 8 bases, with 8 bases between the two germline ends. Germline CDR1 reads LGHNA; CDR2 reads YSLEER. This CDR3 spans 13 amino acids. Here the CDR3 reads CASSQDLRDEQFF. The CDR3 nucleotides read TGCGCCAGCAGCCAAGATTTGAGGGATGAGCAGTTCTTC.